This entry lists 6 T cell receptor beta chains sequenced from one sample in a study of blood T cell repertoires in COVID-19. Profiled with immunoSEQ multiplex PCR; TCRdb holds only in-frame clones, not every one. This table holds under 65,000 clones, about 81% found once. Sequences were obtained from peripheral blood. The source is a man between 60 and 70 years old with COVID-19, enrolled during active disease.

The J gene is TRBJ2-1, the V gene TRBV12-3 or TRBV12-4; perhaps TRBD2 as D (6 bases). The CDR3 runs 12 residues. Trimming stripped 3 bases from V and 9 bases from J, with 9 bases between. The CDR3 DNA sequence: TGTGCCAGCAGTTTGGGGGGTCTTGAGCAGTTCTTC. This codes for CASSLGGLEQFF.

This chain joins TRBV2 and TRBJ1-4; D ambiguous. The CDR3 loop spans 15 amino acids. Germline V gives CDR1 SNHLY, CDR2 FYNNEI. The ends were cut back, 6 bases at V and 0 bases at J, with 11 bases in the middle. The CDR3, as DNA: TGTGCCAGCAGCGAACCTAATCCAACTAATGAAAAACTGTTTTTT. Protein product: CASSEPNPTNEKLFF.

The chain joins TRBV5-1 to TRBJ2-5; 12 nucleotides agree with TRBD1. Looked up from germline, CDR1 is SGHRS and CDR2 is YFSETQ. The V and J ends lost 0 bases and 5 bases, in that order; junction bases with no gene match: 8. The CDR3 contains 17 residues. The CDR3 DNA is TGCGCCAGCAGCTTGGCCGTGGGACAGGGGGCTGGGGAGACCCAGTACTTC. This encodes CASSLAVGQGAGETQYF.

This sequence joins TRBV19 and TRBJ2-1, with 7 bases aligning to TRBD1. The ends lost 4 bases at V and 3 bases at J; junction bases unmatched: 0. Germline loops: CDR1 LNHDA, CDR2 SQIVND (reference sequence). The CDR3 is made up of 13 amino acids. Here the CDR3 DNA reads TGTGCCAGTAGTAGGACAGGCTACAATGAGCAGTTCTTC. Translating gives CASSRTGYNEQFF.

The J gene is TRBJ2-7, the V gene TRBV5-1, with 7 bases lining up with TRBD1. This CDR3 region has 13 residues. Germline CDR1 and CDR2: SGHRS and YFSETQ. Trimming removed 3 bases from V and 4 bases from J; junction bases left unmatched: 4. The CDR3 is CASSYGQAYEQYF. The CDR3 DNA sequence: TGCGCCAGCAGCTACGGACAGGCTTACGAGCAGTACTTC.

V is TRBV5-6 and J is TRBJ2-5; D perhaps matches TRBD1 (6 bases). Trimming removed 4 bases from V and 5 bases from J, with 24 bases in between. Germline V gene lookup returns CDR1 SGHDT and CDR2 YYEEEE. The CDR3 length is 17 residues. As DNA, the CDR3 is TGTGCCAGCAGCGCCGTTGGACGGGATCAGGGGAAGGAGACCCAGTACTTC. Its protein is CASSAVGRDQGKETQYF.